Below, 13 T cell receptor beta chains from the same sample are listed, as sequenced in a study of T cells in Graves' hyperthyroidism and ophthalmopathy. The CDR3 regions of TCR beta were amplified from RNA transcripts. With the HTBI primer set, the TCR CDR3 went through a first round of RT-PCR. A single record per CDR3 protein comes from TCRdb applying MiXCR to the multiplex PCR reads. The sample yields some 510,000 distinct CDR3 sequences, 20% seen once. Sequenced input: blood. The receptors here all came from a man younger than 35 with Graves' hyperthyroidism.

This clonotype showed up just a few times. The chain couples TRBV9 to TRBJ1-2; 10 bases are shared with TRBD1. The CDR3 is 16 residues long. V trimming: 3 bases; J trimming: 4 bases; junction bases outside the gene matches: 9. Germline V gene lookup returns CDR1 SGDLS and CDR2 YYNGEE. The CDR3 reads CASSETGGEYPYGYTF. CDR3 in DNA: TGTGCCAGCAGCGAGACAGGGGGCGAGTACCCCTATGGCTACACCTTC.

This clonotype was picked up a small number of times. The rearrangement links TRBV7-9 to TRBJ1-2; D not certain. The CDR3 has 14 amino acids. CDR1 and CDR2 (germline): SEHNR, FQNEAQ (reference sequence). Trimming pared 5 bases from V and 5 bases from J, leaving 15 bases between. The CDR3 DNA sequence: TGTGCCAGCAGCCCCGCCGGAGGGATTTATGGCTACACCTTC. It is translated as CASSPAGGIYGYTF.

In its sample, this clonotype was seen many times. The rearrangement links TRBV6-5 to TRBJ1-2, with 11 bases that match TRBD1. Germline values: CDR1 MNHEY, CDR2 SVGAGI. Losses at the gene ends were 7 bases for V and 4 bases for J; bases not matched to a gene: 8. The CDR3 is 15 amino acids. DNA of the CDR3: TGTGCCAGCAAACCGACCGGGACAGGGGGCTATGGCTACACCTTC. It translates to CASKPTGTGGYGYTF.

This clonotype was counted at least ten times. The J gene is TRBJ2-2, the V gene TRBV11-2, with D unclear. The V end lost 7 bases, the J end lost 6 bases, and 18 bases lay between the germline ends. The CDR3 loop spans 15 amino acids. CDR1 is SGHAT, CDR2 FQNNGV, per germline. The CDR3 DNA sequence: TGTGCCAGCACCACCCTTTTATCATTGGCCGGGGAGCTGTTTTTT. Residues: CASTTLLSLAGELFF.

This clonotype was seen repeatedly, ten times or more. In nucleotides, the CDR3 is TGTGCCAGCAGTTGGGGACAAGAAGAGACCCAGTACTTC. Translating gives CASSWGQEETQYF. The chain links TRBV6-5 to TRBJ2-5; D may be TRBD1 (6 bases). This CDR3 is built from 13 residues. With 4 bases removed from V and 3 bases from J, the gap between germline ends came to 9 bases. Germline V lookup: CDR1 MNHEY, CDR2 SVGAGI.

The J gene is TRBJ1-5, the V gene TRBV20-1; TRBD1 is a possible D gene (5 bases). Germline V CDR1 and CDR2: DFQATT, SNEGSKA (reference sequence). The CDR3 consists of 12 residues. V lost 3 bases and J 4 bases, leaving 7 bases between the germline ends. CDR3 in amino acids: CSASRANQPQHF. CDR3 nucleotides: TGCAGTGCTAGCAGGGCAAATCAGCCCCAGCATTTT.

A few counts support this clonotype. The CDR3 region is CASSLAGPLKTQYF. CDR3 nucleotides: TGTGCCAGCAGCTTAGCGGGGCCCTTAAAGACCCAGTACTTC. The rearrangement uses TRBV11-3 and TRBJ2-5; the D call may be TRBD1 or TRBD2 (5 bases each). The CDR3 sequence is 14 residues long. Deletions cut 1 base from V and 6 bases from J, with 12 bases between. Germline CDR1 SGHNT, CDR2 YENEEA.

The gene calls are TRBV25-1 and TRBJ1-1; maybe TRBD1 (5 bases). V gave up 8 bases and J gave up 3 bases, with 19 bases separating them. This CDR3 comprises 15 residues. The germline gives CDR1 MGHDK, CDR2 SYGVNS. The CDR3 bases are TGTGCCAGCGCACCGGCGAGGGGCAAGGACACTGAAGCTTTCTTT. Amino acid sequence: CASAPARGKDTEAFF.

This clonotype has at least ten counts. CDR3 residues: CASSLWSAPGSNQPQHF. CDR3 DNA sequence: TGTGCCAGCAGTTTATGGTCGGCTCCCGGTAGCAATCAGCCCCAGCATTTT. The gene calls are TRBV27 and TRBJ1-5, with D unresolved. Germline V gene lookup returns CDR1 MNHEY and CDR2 SMNVEV (reference sequence). V was clipped by 1 base and J by 0 bases, with 13 bases between them. The CDR3 runs to 17 residues.

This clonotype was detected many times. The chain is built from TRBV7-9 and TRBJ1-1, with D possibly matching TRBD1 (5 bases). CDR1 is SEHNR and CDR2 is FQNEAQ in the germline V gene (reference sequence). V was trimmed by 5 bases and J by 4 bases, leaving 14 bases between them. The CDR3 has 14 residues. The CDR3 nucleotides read TGTGCCAGCAGCATTTCGGGGGGTGGCACTGAAGCTTTCTTT. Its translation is CASSISGGGTEAFF.

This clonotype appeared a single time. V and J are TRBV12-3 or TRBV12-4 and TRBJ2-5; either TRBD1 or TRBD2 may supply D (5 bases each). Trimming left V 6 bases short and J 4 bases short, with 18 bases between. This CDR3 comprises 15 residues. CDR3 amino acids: CASSFIPGPTETQYF. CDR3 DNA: TGTGCCAGCAGCTTCATTCCGGGACCCACAGAGACCCAGTACTTC.

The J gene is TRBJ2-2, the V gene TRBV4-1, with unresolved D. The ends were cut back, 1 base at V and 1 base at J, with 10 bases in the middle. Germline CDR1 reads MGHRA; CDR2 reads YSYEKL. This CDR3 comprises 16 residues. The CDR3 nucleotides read TGCGCCAGCAGCCAAGGAGGCTCGGGGAACACCGGGGAGCTGTTTTTT. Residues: CASSQGGSGNTGELFF.

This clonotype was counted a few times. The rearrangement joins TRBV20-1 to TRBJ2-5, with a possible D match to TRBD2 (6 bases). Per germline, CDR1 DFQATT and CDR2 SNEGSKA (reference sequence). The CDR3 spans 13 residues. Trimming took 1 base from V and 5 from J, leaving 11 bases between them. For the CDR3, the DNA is TGCAGTGCTAGAGGGCTAGCGTTGGAGACCCAGTACTTC. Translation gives CSARGLALETQYF.